This record concerns one T cell receptor beta chain sequence. The data were taken from a study of blood T cell repertoires in COVID-19. Turning to the study itself: Nucleic acid was either cDNA or gDNA, and it came from T cells, B-cell-depleted T cells, or PBMCs.

CDR3 length equals 15 residues. The germline V gene encodes CDR1 MGHRA and CDR2 YSYEKL. V was shortened by 4 bases and J by 3 bases, with 13 bases between the two germline ends. As processed by the authors: For nucleated cells, counts were estimated from reference gene primer amplification. The protocol was immunoSEQ multiplex PCR, while the TCRdb copy is restricted to in-frame clones and leaves out a portion. V, J and clone size were drawn from that table, and D and trimming were deduced from the DNA. This table has 200,000 to 300,000 clones, about 86% appearing once. This chain uses TRBV4-1 with TRBJ1-3; no clear D gene. The origin of this receptor is a woman in her twenties or thirties who had recovered from COVID-19. Source material: peripheral blood. CDR3 nucleotide sequence: TGCGCCAGCAGCCCTGATGCGGTTATTGGAAACACCATATATTTT. Translation: CASSPDAVIGNTIYF.